The 8 T cell receptor beta chains below all came from one sample that was sequenced in a study of blood T cell repertoires in COVID-19 (dated by TCRdb to 2018 to 2020). Library construction relied on the immunoSEQ multiplex PCR assay. In TCRdb, the immuneACCESS table is reduced to in-frame sequences with V and J assigned. These tables do not hold every clone; where another copy was compared, an unresolved V gene accounts for under half, and the others remain unexplained. The sample records 12,000 to 15,000 clones, roughly three quarters of which are singletons. Jointly, the top ten make up roughly 13% of the sample. Sequences were obtained from peripheral blood. Source of these receptors: a man aged 55-75 years with acute or convalescent COVID-19.

V is TRBV5-1 and J is TRBJ2-3, with 7 bases that match TRBD1. The CDR3 loop spans 13 amino acids. Germline CDR1 SGHRS, CDR2 YFSETQ. The trim removed 1 base at V and 4 bases at J, leaving 0 bases unmatched. In DNA, the CDR3 is TGCGCCAGCAGCTTGAGGGGGCCAGATACGCAGTATTTT. This codes for CASSLRGPDTQYF.

V and J are TRBV3-1 (or the pseudogene TRBV3-2) and TRBJ1-1; D possibly corresponds to TRBD1 (5 bases). Trimming cost V 0 bases and J 2 bases, with 16 bases left between them. Germline values: CDR1 LGHDT, CDR2 YNNKEL (reference sequence). There are 17 residues in the CDR3. The CDR3 loop is CASSQDPAGGPNTEAFF. CDR3 nucleotide sequence: TGTGCCAGCAGCCAAGACCCCGCCGGGGGACCTAACACTGAAGCTTTCTTT.

This clone was observed a single time. V usage is TRBV6-6 and J usage is TRBJ1-4, with TRBD1 matching over 7 bases. After removal of 6 bases from V and 4 bases from J, the junction contained 5 bases not matched to a gene. Per germline, CDR1 MNHNY and CDR2 SVGAGI (reference sequence). The CDR3 runs 14 residues. CDR3 bases: TGTGCCAGCAGCTCGGGACAGATTAATGAAAAACTGTTTTTT. This sequence encodes CASSSGQINEKLFF.

The chain has TRBV10-2 and TRBJ2-7, with D uncertain. The V gene's germline CDR1 is WSHSY and CDR2 SAAADI. The CDR3 has 13 residues. V dropped 3 bases and J dropped 6 bases, with 12 bases sitting between them. CDR3 in DNA: TGCGCCAGCAGTGAAACGGGTACTCGCGAGCAGTACTTC. This gives the protein CASSETGTREQYF.

The gene calls are TRBV19 and TRBJ1-3, with D possibly TRBD1 on 5 matching bases. The CDR3 is 15 residues long. The germline CDR1 and CDR2 sequences are LNHDA and SQIVND (reference sequence). V dropped 7 bases and J dropped 4 bases, with 17 bases sitting between them. The CDR3 DNA is TGTGCCAGTACCGATACAGGAGGGTCCGGAAACACCATATATTTT. This gives the protein CASTDTGGSGNTIYF. Complete variable domain (other parts from reference TRBV19 and TRBJ1-3): DGGITQSPKYLFRKEGQNVTLSCEQNLNHDAMYWYRQDPGQGLRLIYYSQIVNDFQKGDIAEGYSVSREKKESFPLTVTSAQKNPTAFYLCASTDTGGSGNTIYFGEGSWLTVV.

The CDR3 reads CASSEWDRWYGYTF. The CDR3 bases are TGCGCCAGCAGTGAGTGGGACAGGTGGTATGGCTACACCTTC. This chain joins TRBV10-2 and TRBJ1-2, with 8 bases that match TRBD1. The CDR3 is 14 residues long. J was trimmed by 5 bases and V by 1 base; bases with no gene match: 3. From germline, CDR1 is WSHSY and CDR2 SAAADI.

V is TRBV27 and J is TRBJ2-3; D not resolved. Trimming took off 5 bases at V and 0 bases at J, with 9 bases between the two ends. CDR3 length equals 14 residues. Germline CDR1 MNHEY, CDR2 SMNVEV (reference sequence). The chain's CDR3 is CASSRLTSTDTQYF. The CDR3 nucleotides are TGTGCCAGCAGTAGACTGACTAGCACAGATACGCAGTATTTT.

This clone was observed a handful of times. The gene calls are TRBV15 and TRBJ2-3; D is possibly TRBD2 (7 bases). The germline V gene encodes CDR1 LNHNV and CDR2 YYDKDF (reference sequence). The ends were cut back, 8 bases at V and 6 bases at J, with 15 bases in the middle. The CDR3 sequence is 13 residues long. DNA of the CDR3: TGTGCCACCTGGGGGGGCGTTGGGGATACGCAGTATTTT. Its protein product is CATWGGVGDTQYF.